A selection of T cell receptor beta chains follows, all from one sample in a study of OX40 agonist ivuxolimab in advanced cancers. Only in-frame clones appear in the TCRdb table, and some are missing; sequencing was by immunoSEQ multiplex PCR. The repertoire holds about 85,000 clones, about 86% seen once, with roughly 2% in the top ten. This material consisted of CD4+ or CD8+ T cells sorted from blood, taken in a trial of the OX40 agonist ivuxolimab. The receptors here all came from an adult with an advanced solid tumor such as melanoma, head and neck, liver or kidney cancer. The CDR3 runs from the conserved cysteine through the conserved F or W. The D gene is left open where the match is weak. The size entry is marked missing in some rows and otherwise reads once, few, many or a size class.

v_call	clone_size	j_call	d_call	cdr3_aa	cdr3_nt
TRBV28	-	TRBJ2-5	TRBD2	CASSPRGGGTQYF	TGTGCCAGCAGCCCGCGGGGGGGCGGGACCCAGTACTTC
TRBV5-1	once	TRBJ2-6	-	CASSTQRFSGANVLTF	TGCGCCAGCAGCACACAGAGGTTCTCTGGGGCCAACGTCCTGACTTTC
TRBV5-6	-	TRBJ2-3	TRBD1	CASSWGTVQDTQYF	TGTGCCAGCAGCTGGGGGACAGTGCAAGATACGCAGTATTTT
TRBV13	-	TRBJ2-1	-	CASSFGPDSYNEQFF	TGTGCCAGCAGCTTCGGGCCCGACAGTTACAATGAGCAGTTCTTC
TRBV18	-	TRBJ2-2	TRBD1	CASSPRQGAQTGELFF	TGTGCCAGCTCACCAAGACAGGGGGCGCAAACCGGGGAGCTGTTTTTT
TRBV6-1	-	TRBJ1-5	-	CVSQSGYSNQPQHF	TGTGTCAGCCAATCGGGATATAGCAATCAGCCCCAGCATTTT
TRBV11-3	-	TRBJ2-3	TRBD2	CASSYSGTSGGAGLVDTQYF	TGTGCCAGCAGCTACTCCGGGACTAGCGGGGGGGCCGGTCTCGTAGATACGCAGTATTTT
TRBV7-2	-	TRBJ2-3	-	CASSPLADTQYF	TGTGCCAGCAGCCCCCTCGCAGATACGCAGTATTTT
TRBV25-1	-	TRBJ1-1	-	CASSVTGMNTEAFF	TGTGCCAGCAGTGTGACGGGGATGAACACTGAAGCTTTCTTT
TRBV7-8	-	TRBJ2-5	TRBD1	CASSSGQDQETQYF	TGTGCCAGCAGCTCTGGACAGGACCAAGAGACCCAGTACTTC
TRBV4-2	once	TRBJ2-1	TRBD2	CASSQETSGGAWNEQFF	TGTGCCAGCAGCCAAGAAACTAGCGGGGGGGCTTGGAATGAGCAGTTCTTC
TRBV5-1	once	TRBJ2-7	TRBD2	CASSLDWTSTEEQYF	TGCGCCAGCAGCTTGGATTGGACTAGCACTGAAGAGCAGTACTTC
TRBV27	-	TRBJ1-6	-	CASSYPGKDSPLHF	TGTGCCAGCAGTTACCCAGGGAAGGATTCACCCCTCCACTTT
TRBV6-1	-	TRBJ1-5	-	CASSEGGVENQPQHF	TGTGCCAGCAGTGAAGGGGGGGTGGAAAATCAGCCCCAGCATTTT
TRBV13	-	TRBJ1-4	TRBD1	CASSLGPDRAKKLFF	TGTGCCAGCAGCTTAGGCCCGGACAGGGCTAAAAAACTGTTTTTT
TRBV2	-	TRBJ2-1	-	CASSDHRRDNEQFF	TGTGCCAGCAGTGATCACCGCAGGGACAATGAGCAGTTCTTC
TRBV5-1	-	TRBJ1-1	-	CASSPGGGQELVAFF	TGCGCCAGCAGCCCTGGGGGGGGGCAAGAATTGGTAGCTTTCTTT
TRBV28	-	TRBJ1-1	TRBD1	CASRETGMNTEAFF	TGTGCCAGCAGGGAGACAGGGATGAACACTGAAGCTTTCTTT
TRBV11-2	-	TRBJ2-3	-	CASSLDHRSTDTQYF	TGTGCCAGCAGCTTAGATCACAGGTCCACAGATACGCAGTATTTT
TRBV11-2	-	TRBJ1-3	-	CASSFQGGEGWNTIYF	TGTGCCAGCAGCTTCCAGGGAGGGGAGGGATGGAACACCATATATTTT
TRBV10-3	-	TRBJ1-4	-	CAIQGRQDEKLFF	TGTGCCATCCAAGGCCGACAGGACGAAAAACTGTTTTTT
TRBV5-1	-	TRBJ2-7	-	CASSSGAGRSLGEQYF	TGCGCCAGCAGCTCCGGCGCCGGCAGGAGCCTGGGGGAGCAGTACTTC
TRBV19	-	TRBJ2-3	-	CASSMTSGSGSTDTQYF	TGTGCCAGTAGTATGACCTCGGGTAGCGGATCCACAGATACGCAGTATTTT
TRBV5-6	-	TRBJ2-3	-	CASSWIGDSTDTQYF	TGTGCCAGCAGCTGGATCGGGGACTCCACAGATACGCAGTATTTT
TRBV19	-	TRBJ1-1	TRBD1	CASSRGTGWVNTEAFF	TGTGCCAGTTCCCGAGGGACAGGGTGGGTTAACACTGAAGCTTTCTTT
TRBV7-2	-	TRBJ1-6	TRBD1	CASRQIIQGPNSPLHF	TGTGCCAGCAGACAAATTATACAGGGGCCCAATTCACCCCTCCACTTT
TRBV10-2	-	TRBJ1-5	-	CASCRGIGEPQHF	TGCGCCAGCTGTCGGGGAATCGGGGAGCCCCAGCATTTT
TRBV12-5	-	TRBJ1-1	TRBD1	CASDLQTGGLTEAFF	TGTGCTAGTGACCTTCAGACAGGGGGCCTCACTGAAGCTTTCTTT
TRBV30	-	TRBJ1-5	-	CAWQPASDQPQHF	TGTGCCTGGCAACCGGCTTCGGATCAGCCCCAGCATTTT
TRBV6-6	-	TRBJ1-6	TRBD1	CASSYSTGTDSPLHF	TGTGCCAGCAGTTACTCGACGGGGACAGATTCACCCCTCCACTTT
TRBV19	-	TRBJ1-2	-	CASAPQGNLKGYTF	TGTGCCAGCGCTCCCCAGGGAAATCTGAAAGGCTACACCTTC
TRBV20-1	-	TRBJ1-2	-	CSANPGYGYTF	TGCAGTGCGAACCCAGGGTATGGCTACACCTTC
TRBV18	-	TRBJ2-2	TRBD1	CASSPLGDSANTGELFF	TGTGCCAGCTCACCACTAGGGGACAGCGCGAACACCGGGGAGCTGTTTTTT